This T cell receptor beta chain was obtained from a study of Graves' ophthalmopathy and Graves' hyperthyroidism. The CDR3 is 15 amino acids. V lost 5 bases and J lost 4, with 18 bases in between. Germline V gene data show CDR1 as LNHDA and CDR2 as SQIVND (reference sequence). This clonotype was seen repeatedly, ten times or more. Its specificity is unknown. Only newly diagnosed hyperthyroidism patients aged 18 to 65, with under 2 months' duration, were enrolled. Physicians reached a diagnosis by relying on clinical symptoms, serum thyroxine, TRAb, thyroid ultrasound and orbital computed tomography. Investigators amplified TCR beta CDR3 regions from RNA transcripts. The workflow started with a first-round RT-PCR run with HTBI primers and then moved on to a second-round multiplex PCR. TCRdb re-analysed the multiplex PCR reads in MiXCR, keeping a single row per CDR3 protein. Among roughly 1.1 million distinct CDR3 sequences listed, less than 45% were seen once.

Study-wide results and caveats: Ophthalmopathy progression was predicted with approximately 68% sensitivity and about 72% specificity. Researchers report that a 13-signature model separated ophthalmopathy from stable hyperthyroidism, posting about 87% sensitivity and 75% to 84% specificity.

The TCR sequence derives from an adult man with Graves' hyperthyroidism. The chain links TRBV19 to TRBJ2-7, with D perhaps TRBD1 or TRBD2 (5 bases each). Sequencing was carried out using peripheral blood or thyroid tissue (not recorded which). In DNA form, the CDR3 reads TGTGCCAGTAGTGCAAATACCGGGACGACTTACGAGCAGTACTTC. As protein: CASSANTGTTYEQYF.